Here is one T cell receptor beta chain with its context. Its antigen is currently not known. It has no much larger one-base neighbor in the sample; base qualities were not kept. The collaborating institutions used their own protocols to collect whole blood in K2EDTA tubes. For TCRbeta analysis, collaborator samples were shipped as frozen whole blood, as isolated PBMCs, or as DNA extracted from either sample type. From its cysteine to its phenylalanine, the CDR3 spans 16 amino acids. CDR3 DNA is the only sequence kept; it has 48 bases, read in frame from the first base. Trimming removed 2 bases from V and 3 bases from J, leaving 14 bases between the germline ends. The germline V gene gives CDR1 as SGDLS and CDR2 as YYNGEE. TCRbeta CDR3 regions were amplified from genomic DNA using the immunoSEQ Assay, a bias-controlled multiplex PCR. In the paper's pipeline: Nucleated cell counts per sample were estimated from amplification of reference gene primers within the assay. To quantify the absolute abundance of each unique TCRbeta CDR3 rearrangement, sequence reads were collapsed and filtered. Productive Simpson clonality was computed per sample as the square root of Simpson's diversity index over productive rearrangements. In TCRdb, the immuneACCESS table is reduced to in-frame sequences with V and J assigned. These tables do not hold every clone; where another copy was compared, an unresolved V gene accounts for under half, and the others remain unexplained. That table is the source of V, J and clone size, and D and trimming were worked out from the DNA. This sample is represented by 55,000 to 75,000 clones; over 65% of them were singletons. The ten largest make up roughly 36% of the sample.

The source of the sample is a study of blood T cell repertoires in COVID-19 (dated by TCRdb to the early 2020s). Broadly, across the study: Samples covering the acute and convalescent phases of COVID-19 were provided by collaborators in the United States, Italy and Spain. HLA class I and class II types, where available, came from metadata supplied by the sample provider rather than from assay-based typing. A de-identified subject ID, COVID-19 status, age in years and sex were almost always included in the sample metadata. The repertoires were released in a freely available public database intended as a resource for research on the immune response to SARS-CoV-2. Deeply sampled blood TCRbeta repertoires from subjects exposed to, actively infected with, or recovered from COVID-19 were included in the dataset. The samples were drawn from two sources: the first 160 participants of the ongoing ImmuneRACE study, and 950 to 1,500 subjects contributed by 6 global collaborators. The prospective study material was composed of cDNA or gDNA derived from T cells, B-cell-depleted T cells, or PBMCs.

The paper's findings and limits, for the study overall: The quantity of clinical and demographic metadata differed by source and by participant and was supplied without curation.

The receptor comes from a woman in her 70s with acute or convalescent COVID-19. Sequenced sample: peripheral blood. The rearrangement combines TRBV9 with TRBJ2-2; TRBD1 could be the D gene, as 6 bases match. This receptor carries the CDR3 CASSVSRGRDTGELFF. The DNA reads TGTGCCAGCAGCGTGAGCAGGGGCAGGGACACCGGGGAGCTGTTTTTT. When the CDR3 is completed using the reference TRBV9 and TRBJ2-2 genes on either side, the full variable domain is DSGVTQTPKHLITATGQRVTLRCSPRSGDLSVYWYQQSLDQGLQFLIQYYNGEERAKGNILERFSAQQFPDLHSELNLSSLELGDSALYFCASSVSRGRDTGELFFGEGSRLTVL.